Presented here are 20 T cell receptor beta chains from one specimen sequenced in a study of cytomegalovirus exposure and HLA in healthy donors. Primers: 60 Vbeta forward and 13 Jbeta reverse. TCRdb's table, derived via immunoSEQ multiplex PCR, lists solely in-frame clones and lacks some. The sample carries about 100,000 clones, more than 70% recorded once. Input material: PBMCs. The receptors stem from a young man in good health and CMV-seronegative.

The chain employs TRBV30 and TRBJ2-5; D gene ambiguous. Germline CDR1 and CDR2: GTSNPN and SVGIG (reference sequence). The CDR3 extends over 11 amino acids. The V gene lost 0 bases and the J gene lost 11 bases, with 10 bases spanning the gap. The CDR3 protein is CAWSVSEEQYF. As DNA, the CDR3 is TGTGCCTGGAGTGTGTCCGAGGAGCAGTACTTC.

The chain couples TRBV18 to TRBJ2-7; D is undetermined. Germline V gene lookup returns CDR1 KGHSH and CDR2 LQKENI. CDR3 length: 10 residues. V was cut by 6 bases and J by 3 bases, with 3 bases left in between. CDR3 amino acids: CASSLYEQYF. The CDR3 DNA reads TGTGCCAGCTCCCTCTACGAGCAGTACTTC.

The chain recombines TRBV6-6 with TRBJ2-2; a weak D match, TRBD2 (5 bases). The germline CDR1 and CDR2 sequences are MNHNY and SVGAGI (reference sequence). V was cut by 6 bases and J by 1 base, with 15 bases left in between. This CDR3 contains 16 residues. As DNA, the CDR3 is TGTGCCAGCAGCCTGGTCCCGGGGAGGAACACCGGGGAGCTGTTTTTT. It encodes CASSLVPGRNTGELFF.

The gene calls are TRBV19 and TRBJ2-1, with D possibly being TRBD2 (6 bases). The CDR3 sequence is 16 residues long. From germline, CDR1 is LNHDA and CDR2 SQIVND (reference sequence). V lost 0 bases and J lost 0, with 9 bases in between. The chain's CDR3 is CASSIDSGSSYNEQFF. In DNA form, the CDR3 reads TGTGCCAGTAGTATAGATAGCGGTAGCTCCTACAATGAGCAGTTCTTC.

Note on this clone: One end of the junction varies from germline; a read error may be responsible. The chain recombines TRBV14 with TRBJ2-1; no firm D call. The CDR3 covers 13 residues. Germline assignment: CDR1 SGHDN and CDR2 FVKESK. The chain's CDR3 is CASSQEVRGEQFF. CDR3 DNA: TGTGCCAGCAGTCAAGAGGTACGCGGTGAGCAGTTCTTC.

This clone has only one observation. The chain uses TRBV30 and TRBJ1-4; D perhaps matches TRBD1 (6 bases). The ends were cut back, 4 bases at V and 7 bases at J, with 16 bases in the middle. This CDR3 spans 14 amino acids. CDR1 and CDR2 (germline): GTSNPN, SVGIG (reference sequence). DNA for the CDR3: TGTGCCTGGACCGAGGGGGTCCCTGGTGAAAAACTGTTTTTT. Its protein product is CAWTEGVPGEKLFF.

V is TRBV29-1 and J is TRBJ2-1; the match to TRBD2 covers 10 bases. J gave up 8 bases and V 2 bases, and 3 bases lay outside the gene matches. CDR3 length: 13 residues. The germline V gene has CDR1 SQVTM and CDR2 ANQGSEA. The CDR3: CSVELAGAYEQFF. For the CDR3, the DNA is TGCAGCGTTGAACTAGCGGGAGCGTATGAGCAGTTCTTC.

The CDR3 here is CASSPISLALDSTGELFF. CDR3 nucleotide sequence: TGTGCCAGCTCACCAATCTCTCTAGCCTTAGATTCCACCGGGGAGCTGTTTTTT. The chain carries TRBV18 and TRBJ2-2, with D maybe TRBD2 (5 bases). The CDR3 contains 18 residues. Trimming cost V 2 bases and J 4 bases, with 20 bases left between them. The germline V gene encodes CDR1 KGHSH and CDR2 LQKENI.

V is TRBV6-5 and J is TRBJ2-1; a weak D match, TRBD2 (6 bases). This CDR3 is built from 15 residues. Trimming cost V 0 bases and J 9 bases, with 15 bases left between them. Germline lookup yields CDR1 MNHEY and CDR2 SVGAGI. The CDR3 DNA reads as TGTGCCAGCAGTTACTCTCGGGCGCGGGATGTTGAGCAGTTCTTC. Its translation: CASSYSRARDVEQFF.

The chain couples TRBV6-1 to TRBJ2-7, with 7 nucleotides matching TRBD2. Germline trimming cut 3 bases from V and 0 bases from J; bases unmatched to any gene: 5. Germline CDR1 reads MNHNS; CDR2 reads SASEGT. CDR3 length: 15 residues. CDR3 loop: CASSERASGSYEQYF. The CDR3 nucleotides read TGTGCCAGCAGTGAGAGGGCTAGCGGCTCCTACGAGCAGTACTTC.

This sequence joins TRBV4-3 and TRBJ1-5, with 9 bases fitting TRBD1. V lost 1 base, J lost 7 bases, and 5 bases stayed unmatched. Germline assignment: CDR1 LGHNA and CDR2 YSLEER. CDR3 length: 15 residues. DNA for the CDR3: TGCGCCAGCAGCCAAGGGACAGGGGATGAGCAGCCCCAGCATTTT. Its protein is CASSQGTGDEQPQHF.

The V call is TRBV30, the J call TRBJ2-7; TRBD1 agrees at 9 bases. This CDR3 is built from 16 residues. Germline CDR1 reads GTSNPN; CDR2 reads SVGIG (reference sequence). V was pared by 2 bases and J by 3 bases, with 11 bases of the junction left unmatched. The CDR3 DNA is TGTGCCTGGAGTCCACACCCGGACAGGGGACTCTACGAGCAGTACTTC. Translating gives CAWSPHPDRGLYEQYF.

This clone was observed a handful of times. CDR3 region: CASKEGAVVSSNQPQHF. CDR3 in DNA: TGTGCCAGTAAGGAGGGCGCGGTTGTGAGTAGCAATCAGCCCCAGCATTTT. The rearrangement uses TRBV28 and TRBJ1-5, with D hard to call. The V gene lost 9 bases and the J gene lost 0 bases, with 21 bases spanning the gap. The germline gives CDR1 MDHEN, CDR2 SYDVKM. The CDR3 extends over 17 amino acids.

Note on this clone: This sample includes further DNA sequences coding for the same CDR3. The CDR3 nucleotides are TGTGCCAGCAGCTTACTAGCGGGAGGGACCGATACGCAGTATTTT. Residues: CASSLLAGGTDTQYF. The genes are TRBV6-4 and TRBJ2-3; TRBD2 agrees at 13 bases. The junction had 6 bases not matched to a gene; V was cut back by 6 bases and J by 6 bases. CDR1 is MRHNA and CDR2 is SNTAGT in the germline V gene. There are 15 residues in the CDR3.

The chain uses TRBV5-1 and TRBJ1-2; D gene unclear. This CDR3 has 14 residues. Trimming took off 0 bases at V and 0 bases at J, with 6 bases between the two ends. The germline V gene has CDR1 SGHRS and CDR2 YFSETQ. The CDR3 DNA reads TGCGCCAGCAGCTTGGATTACTCTAACTATGGCTACACCTTC. Translated, it gives CASSLDYSNYGYTF.

The CDR3 loop is CASSVSLQGSSYNEQFF. For the CDR3, the DNA is TGTGCCAGCAGCGTATCCCTCCAGGGGAGCTCCTACAATGAGCAGTTCTTC. The chain employs TRBV9 and TRBJ2-1, with D possibly being TRBD1 (6 bases). Germline V lookup: CDR1 SGDLS, CDR2 YYNGEE. This CDR3 region has 17 residues. The ends were cut back, 1 base at V and 0 bases at J, with 14 bases in the middle.

The chain has TRBV10-3 and TRBJ2-1; D might be TRBD1 (6 bases). The germline V gene encodes CDR1 ENHRY and CDR2 SYGVKD. The V end lost 6 bases, the J end lost 6 bases, and 15 bases lay between the germline ends. CDR3 length: 14 residues. CDR3 in amino acids: CAISHSTGTNEQFF. CDR3 nucleotides: TGTGCCATCAGCCACTCGACAGGAACCAATGAGCAGTTCTTC.

The chain joins TRBV27 to TRBJ1-5; 7 bases are shared with TRBD1. V lost 2 bases to trimming and J lost 9 bases; unmatched junction nucleotides: 4. CDR3 length equals 13 residues. From germline, CDR1 is MNHEY and CDR2 SMNVEV (reference sequence). The CDR3 DNA reads as TGTGCCAGCAGTTTAGAACCAGGGGGGCCCCAGCATTTT. Its translation is CASSLEPGGPQHF.

The V call is TRBV7-8, the J call TRBJ2-7, with 8 bases lining up with TRBD2. Trimming at V came to 5 bases and at J to 2 bases, leaving 14 bases not matched to a gene. The CDR3 covers 17 residues. The germline gives CDR1 SGHVS, CDR2 FQNEAQ. The CDR3 here is CASSPEGGSGAPYEQYF. CDR3 coding DNA: TGTGCCAGCAGCCCTGAGGGGGGTAGCGGGGCCCCCTACGAGCAGTACTTC.

The chain joins TRBV6-6 to TRBJ1-2; perhaps TRBD1 as D (5 bases). The V end was cut by 6 bases, the J end by 2 bases, with 10 bases between. The CDR3 totals 13 residues. Per germline, CDR1 MNHNY and CDR2 SVGAGI (reference sequence). CDR3 bases: TGTGCCAGCAGCAACCAGGGAAACTATGGCTACACCTTC. Residues: CASSNQGNYGYTF.